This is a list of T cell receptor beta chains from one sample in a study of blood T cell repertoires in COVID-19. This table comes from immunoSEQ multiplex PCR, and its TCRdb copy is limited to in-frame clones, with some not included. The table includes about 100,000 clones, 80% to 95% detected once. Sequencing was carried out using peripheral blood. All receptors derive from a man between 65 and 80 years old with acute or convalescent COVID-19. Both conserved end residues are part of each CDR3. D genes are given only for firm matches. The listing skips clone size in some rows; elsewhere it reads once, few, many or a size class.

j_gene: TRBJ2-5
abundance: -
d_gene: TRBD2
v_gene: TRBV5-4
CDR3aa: CASRDTPGLAYGETQYF
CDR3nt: TGTGCCAGCAGAGATACACCGGGACTAGCGTACGGGGAGACCCAGTACTTC

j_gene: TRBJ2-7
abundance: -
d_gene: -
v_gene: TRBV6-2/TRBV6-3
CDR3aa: CASSQDAGRREQYF
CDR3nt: TGTGCCAGCAGTCAGGATGCGGGGAGACGCGAGCAGTACTTC

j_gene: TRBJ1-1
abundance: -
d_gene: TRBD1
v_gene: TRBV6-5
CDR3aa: CASIQGAGRAFF
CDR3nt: TGTGCCAGCATTCAGGGGGCGGGAAGAGCTTTCTTT

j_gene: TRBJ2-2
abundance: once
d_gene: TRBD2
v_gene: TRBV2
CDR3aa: CASSELAGGPGELFF
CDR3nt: TGTGCCAGCAGTGAGTTAGCGGGAGGGCCCGGGGAGCTGTTTTTT

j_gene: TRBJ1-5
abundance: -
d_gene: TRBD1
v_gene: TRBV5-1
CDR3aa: CASSLALDRVQPQHF
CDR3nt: TGCGCCAGCAGCTTGGCCTTGGACAGGGTCCAGCCCCAGCATTTT

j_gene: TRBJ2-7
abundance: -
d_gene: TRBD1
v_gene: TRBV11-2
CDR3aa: CASSSTGVGEQYF
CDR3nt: TGTGCCAGCAGCTCGACAGGGGTTGGCGAGCAGTACTTC

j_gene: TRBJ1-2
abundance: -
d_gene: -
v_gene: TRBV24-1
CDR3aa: CATSDGYGYTF
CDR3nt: TGTGCCACCAGTGACGGCTATGGCTACACCTTC

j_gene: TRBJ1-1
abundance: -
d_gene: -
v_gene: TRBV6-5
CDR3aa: CASSSMVPNTEAFF
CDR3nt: TGTGCCAGCAGCAGTATGGTTCCGAACACTGAAGCTTTCTTT

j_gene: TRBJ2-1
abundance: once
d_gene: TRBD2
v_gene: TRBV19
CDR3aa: CASRTSGGLDEQFF
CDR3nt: TGTGCCAGTAGGACTAGCGGGGGGTTGGATGAGCAGTTCTTC

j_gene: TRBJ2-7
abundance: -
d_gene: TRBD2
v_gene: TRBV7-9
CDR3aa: CASSLSGRWPYEQYF
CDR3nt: TGTGCCAGCAGCTTAAGCGGGAGGTGGCCCTACGAGCAGTACTTC

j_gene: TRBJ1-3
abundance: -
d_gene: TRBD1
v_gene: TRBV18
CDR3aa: CASSPPGQGSGNTIYF
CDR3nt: TGTGCCAGCTCACCCCCGGGACAGGGGTCTGGAAACACCATATATTTT

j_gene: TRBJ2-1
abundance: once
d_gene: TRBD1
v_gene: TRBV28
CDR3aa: CASSLQGVGEQFF
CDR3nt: TGTGCCAGCAGTTTACAGGGGGTAGGTGAGCAGTTCTTC

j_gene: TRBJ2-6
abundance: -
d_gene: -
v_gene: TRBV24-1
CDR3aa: CATSESRVASGANVLTF
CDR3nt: TGTGCCACCAGTGAATCCAGGGTGGCCTCTGGGGCCAACGTCCTGACTTTC

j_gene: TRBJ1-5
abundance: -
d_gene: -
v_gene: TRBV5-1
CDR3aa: CASSPLGASNQPQHF
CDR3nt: TGCGCCAGCAGCCCGCTAGGGGCGAGCAATCAGCCCCAGCATTTT

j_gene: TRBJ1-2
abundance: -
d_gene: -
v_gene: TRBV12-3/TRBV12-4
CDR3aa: CASSFEPNRGYTF
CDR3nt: TGTGCCAGCAGTTTCGAACCCAATCGGGGCTACACCTTC

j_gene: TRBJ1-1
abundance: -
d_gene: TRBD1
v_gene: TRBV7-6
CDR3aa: CASTGGSYTEAFF
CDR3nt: TGTGCCAGTACAGGGGGCTCATACACTGAAGCTTTCTTT

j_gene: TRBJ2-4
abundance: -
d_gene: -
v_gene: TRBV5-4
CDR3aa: CASSPRSGLAKNIQYF
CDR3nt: TGTGCCAGCAGCCCTCGGTCGGGACTAGCCAAAAACATTCAGTACTTC

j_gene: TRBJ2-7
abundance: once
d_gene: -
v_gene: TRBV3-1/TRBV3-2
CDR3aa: CASSQQGNREGRF
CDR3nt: TGTGCCAGCAGCCAGCAGGGGAACCGAGAGGGCCGCTTC

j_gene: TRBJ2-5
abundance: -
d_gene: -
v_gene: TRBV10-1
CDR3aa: CASMLDVGGQETQYF
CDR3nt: TGCGCCAGCATGTTGGACGTAGGGGGACAAGAGACCCAGTACTTC

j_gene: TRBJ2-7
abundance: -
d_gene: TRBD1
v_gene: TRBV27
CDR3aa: CASSLRGQGKGYEQYF
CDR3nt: TGTGCCAGCAGTTTAAGGGGACAGGGGAAAGGTTACGAGCAGTACTTC

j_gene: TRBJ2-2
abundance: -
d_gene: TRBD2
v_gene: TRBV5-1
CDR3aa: CASSPGGTGELFF
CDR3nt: TGCGCCAGCAGTCCCGGGGGGACCGGGGAGCTGTTTTTT

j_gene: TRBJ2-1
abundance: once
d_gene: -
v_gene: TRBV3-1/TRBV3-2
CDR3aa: CASSQDSLAGRVNEQFF
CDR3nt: TGTGCCAGCAGCCAAGATTCACTAGCCGGACGCGTGAATGAGCAGTTCTTC

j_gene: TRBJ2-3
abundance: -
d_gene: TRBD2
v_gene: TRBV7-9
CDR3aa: CASSNLAGFTDTQYF
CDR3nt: TGTGCCAGCAGTAACCTAGCGGGGTTCACAGATACGCAGTATTTT

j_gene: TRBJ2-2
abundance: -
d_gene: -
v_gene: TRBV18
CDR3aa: CASSPPNVGGWSGELFF
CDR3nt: TGTGCCAGCTCACCACCGAATGTCGGGGGATGGTCCGGGGAGCTGTTTTTT

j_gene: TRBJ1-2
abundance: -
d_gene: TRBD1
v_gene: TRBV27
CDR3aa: CASKPQQGGVHGYTF
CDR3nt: TGTGCCAGCAAGCCTCAGCAAGGGGGCGTACATGGCTACACCTTC

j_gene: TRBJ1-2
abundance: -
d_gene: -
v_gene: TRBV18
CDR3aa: CASSPGQRSYGYTF
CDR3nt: TGTGCCAGCTCACCAGGCCAGCGGAGCTATGGCTACACCTTC

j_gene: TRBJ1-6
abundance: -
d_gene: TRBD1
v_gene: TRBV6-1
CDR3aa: CASSAQTRGTNSPLHF
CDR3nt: TGTGCCAGCAGTGCACAAACCAGGGGGACGAATTCACCCCTCCACTTT

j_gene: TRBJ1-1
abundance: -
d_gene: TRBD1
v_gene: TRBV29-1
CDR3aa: CSADRGLRNTEAFF
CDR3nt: TGCAGCGCTGACAGGGGGCTAAGGAACACTGAAGCTTTCTTT

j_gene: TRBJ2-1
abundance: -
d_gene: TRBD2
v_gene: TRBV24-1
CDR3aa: CATSEGGDYNEQFF
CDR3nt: TGTGCCACCAGTGAGGGGGGGGACTACAATGAGCAGTTCTTC

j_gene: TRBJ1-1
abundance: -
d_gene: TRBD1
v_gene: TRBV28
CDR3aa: CASRSDRGNTEAFF
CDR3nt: TGTGCCAGCAGATCCGACAGGGGGAACACTGAAGCTTTCTTT

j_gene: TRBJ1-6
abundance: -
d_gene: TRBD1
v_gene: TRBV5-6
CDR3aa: CASSLRQGTYNSPLHF
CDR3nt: TGTGCCAGCAGCTTGAGACAGGGGACCTATAATTCACCCCTCCACTTT

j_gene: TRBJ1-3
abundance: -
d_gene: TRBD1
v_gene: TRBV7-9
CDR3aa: CASTLQGAIGNTIYF
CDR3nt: TGTGCCAGCACCCTACAGGGGGCAATAGGAAACACCATATATTTT

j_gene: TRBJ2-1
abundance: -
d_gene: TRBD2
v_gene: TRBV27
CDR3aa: CASRRLAGGLSYNEQFF
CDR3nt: TGTGCCAGCAGGAGGCTAGCGGGAGGGCTTTCCTACAATGAGCAGTTCTTC

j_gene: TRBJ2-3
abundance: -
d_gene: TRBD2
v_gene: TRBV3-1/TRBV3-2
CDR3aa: CASSQFERGITDTQYF
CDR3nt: TGTGCCAGCAGCCAATTCGAGCGGGGTATAACAGATACGCAGTATTTT

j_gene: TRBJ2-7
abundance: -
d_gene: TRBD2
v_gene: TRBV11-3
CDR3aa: CASSISGGSSYEQYF
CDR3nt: TGTGCCAGCAGCATTAGCGGGGGATCCTCCTACGAGCAGTACTTC

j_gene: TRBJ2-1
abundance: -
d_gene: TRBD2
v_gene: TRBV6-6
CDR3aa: CASKVSGTSYNEQFF
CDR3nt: TGTGCCAGCAAAGTTAGCGGGACCTCCTACAATGAGCAGTTCTTC

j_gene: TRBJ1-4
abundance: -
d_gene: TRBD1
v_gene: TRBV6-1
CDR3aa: CASSDRGQDEKLFF
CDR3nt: TGTGCCAGCAGTGACAGGGGGCAGGATGAAAAACTGTTTTTT

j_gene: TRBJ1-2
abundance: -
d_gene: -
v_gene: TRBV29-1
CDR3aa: CSAGTLNYGYTF
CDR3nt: TGCAGCGCCGGGACACTCAACTATGGCTACACCTTC

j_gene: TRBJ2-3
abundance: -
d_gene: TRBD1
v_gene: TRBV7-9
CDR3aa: CASSFGQGMDTQYF
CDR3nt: TGTGCCAGCAGCTTCGGACAGGGAATGGATACGCAGTATTTT

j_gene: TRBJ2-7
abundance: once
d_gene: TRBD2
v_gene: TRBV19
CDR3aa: CASSIDAGTSVYEQYF
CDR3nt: TGTGCCAGTAGTATAGATGCCGGGACTAGCGTGTACGAGCAGTACTTC

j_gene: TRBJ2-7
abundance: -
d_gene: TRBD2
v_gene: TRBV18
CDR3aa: CAGSPSGGAFYEQYF
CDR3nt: TGTGCCGGCTCACCGAGCGGGGGCGCATTTTACGAGCAGTACTTC

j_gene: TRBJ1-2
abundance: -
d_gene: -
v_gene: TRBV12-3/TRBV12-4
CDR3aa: CASSLDGWESYTF
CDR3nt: TGTGCCAGCAGTTTAGATGGGTGGGAGAGCTACACCTTC

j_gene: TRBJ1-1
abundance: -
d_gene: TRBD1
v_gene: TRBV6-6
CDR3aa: CASRQGAHSDTEAFF
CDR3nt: TGTGCCAGCAGACAGGGGGCACACAGCGACACTGAAGCTTTCTTT

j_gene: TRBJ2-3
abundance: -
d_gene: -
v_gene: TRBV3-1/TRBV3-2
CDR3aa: CASSQWRPRLTDTQYF
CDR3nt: TGTGCCAGCAGCCAATGGAGGCCCAGACTCACAGATACGCAGTATTTT

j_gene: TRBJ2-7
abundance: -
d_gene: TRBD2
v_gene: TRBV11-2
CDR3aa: CASQLFSGSLYEQYF
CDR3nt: TGTGCCAGCCAATTATTTAGCGGGAGCTTGTACGAGCAGTACTTC

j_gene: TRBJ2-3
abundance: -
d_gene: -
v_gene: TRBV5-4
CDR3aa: CASSVEGGGPTDTQYF
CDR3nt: TGTGCCAGCAGCGTGGAGGGGGGGGGCCCCACAGATACGCAGTATTTT

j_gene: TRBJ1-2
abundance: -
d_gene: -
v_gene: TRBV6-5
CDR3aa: CASSYSSGIGYTF
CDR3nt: TGTGCCAGCAGTTACTCTTCGGGGATTGGCTACACCTTC

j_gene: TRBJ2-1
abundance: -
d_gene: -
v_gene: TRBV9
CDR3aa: CASSARTGNEQFF
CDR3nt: TGTGCCAGCAGCGCCCGGACTGGCAATGAGCAGTTCTTC

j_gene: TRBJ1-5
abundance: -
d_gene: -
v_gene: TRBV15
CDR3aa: CATSKDHWAKQPQHF
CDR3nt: TGTGCCACCAGCAAAGACCACTGGGCGAAACAGCCCCAGCATTTT

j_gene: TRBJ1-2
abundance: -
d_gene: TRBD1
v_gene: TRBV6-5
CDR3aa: CASRSGTGAPDYTF
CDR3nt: TGTGCCAGCAGAAGCGGGACAGGAGCCCCTGACTACACCTTC

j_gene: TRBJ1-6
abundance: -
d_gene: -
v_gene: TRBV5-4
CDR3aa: CASSLGQAYNSPLHF
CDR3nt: TGTGCCAGCAGCTTGGGACAGGCCTATAATTCACCCCTCCACTTT

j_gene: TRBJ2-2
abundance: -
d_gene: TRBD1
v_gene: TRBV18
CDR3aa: CASSPKTGGVNTGELFF
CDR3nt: TGTGCCAGCTCACCCAAGACAGGGGGGGTGAACACCGGGGAGCTGTTTTTT

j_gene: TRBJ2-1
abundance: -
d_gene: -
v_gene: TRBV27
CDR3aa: CASSSGTVGNEQFF
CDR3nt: TGTGCCAGCAGTTCCGGGACTGTGGGCAATGAGCAGTTCTTC

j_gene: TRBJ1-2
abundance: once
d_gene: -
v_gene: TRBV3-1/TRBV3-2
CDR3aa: CASSRSMVPTGYGYTF
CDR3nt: TGTGCCAGCAGCCGTAGCATGGTCCCAACTGGCTATGGCTACACCTTC

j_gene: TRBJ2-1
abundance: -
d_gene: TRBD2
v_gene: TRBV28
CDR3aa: CASSFSAGAQFF
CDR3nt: TGTGCCAGCAGTTTCTCGGCGGGAGCGCAGTTCTTC

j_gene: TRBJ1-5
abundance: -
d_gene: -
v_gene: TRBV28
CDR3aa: CASRRGGRPNQPQHF
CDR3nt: TGTGCCAGCAGAAGGGGGGGGCGGCCGAATCAGCCCCAGCATTTT

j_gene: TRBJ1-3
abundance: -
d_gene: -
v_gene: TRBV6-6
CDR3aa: CASSPRGGGNTIYF
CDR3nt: TGTGCCAGCAGTCCGCGGGGAGGGGGAAACACCATATATTTT

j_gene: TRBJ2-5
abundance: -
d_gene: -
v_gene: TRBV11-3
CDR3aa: CASSPSDIETQYF
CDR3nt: TGTGCCAGCAGCCCCTCGGACATAGAGACCCAGTACTTC

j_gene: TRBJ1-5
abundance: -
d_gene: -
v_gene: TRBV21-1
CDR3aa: CASSNWGTGSNQPQHF
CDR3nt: -